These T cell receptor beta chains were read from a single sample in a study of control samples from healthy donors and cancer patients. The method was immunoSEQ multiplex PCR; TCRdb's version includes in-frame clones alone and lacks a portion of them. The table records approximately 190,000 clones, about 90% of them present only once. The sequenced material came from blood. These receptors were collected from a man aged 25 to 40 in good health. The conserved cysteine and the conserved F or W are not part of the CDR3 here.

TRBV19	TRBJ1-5	ASSIGDGNQPQH
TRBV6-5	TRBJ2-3	ASWDRGGDTQY
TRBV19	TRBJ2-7	ASSMGTAYYEQY
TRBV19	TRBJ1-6	ASSSVEGSPLH
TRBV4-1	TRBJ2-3	ASSQLRGQGVTDTQY
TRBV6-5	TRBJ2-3	ASSYGGTSTDTQY
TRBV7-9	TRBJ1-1	ASSLGGINTEAF
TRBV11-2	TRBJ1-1	ASSLEQGGTEAF
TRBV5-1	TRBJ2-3	ASSFDSGRTDTQY
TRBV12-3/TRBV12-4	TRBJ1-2	ASSFLNGYT
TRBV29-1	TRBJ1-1	SIRGGLNTEAF
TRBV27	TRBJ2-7	ASSSPGTGFYEQY
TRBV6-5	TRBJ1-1	ASSFTGGLLNTEAF
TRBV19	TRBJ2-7	ASSKFGSSYEQY
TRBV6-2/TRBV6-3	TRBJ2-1	ASSYPTGLAGYEQF
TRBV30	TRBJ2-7	AWSVSLAGVYEQY
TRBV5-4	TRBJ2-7	ASSPGASGLSYEQY
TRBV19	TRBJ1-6	ASSEGIYNSPLH
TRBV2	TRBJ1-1	ASSEEGRGGTEAF
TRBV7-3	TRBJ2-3	ASSLVPSGVTDTQY
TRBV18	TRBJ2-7	ASSPTKYYEQY
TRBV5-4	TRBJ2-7	ASSRRDTKRYEQY
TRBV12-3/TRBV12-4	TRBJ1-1	ASTFSVARKAF
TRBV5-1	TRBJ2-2	ASSLARGANTGELF
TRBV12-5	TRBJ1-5	ASGLTHGGDQPQH
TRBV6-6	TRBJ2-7	ASSPGPGDYEQY
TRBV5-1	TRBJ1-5	ASSLGAANSNQPQH
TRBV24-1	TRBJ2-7	ATSETGRYEQY
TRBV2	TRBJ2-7	ASLGQDGRSY
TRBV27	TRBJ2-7	ASARKEWGGYEQY
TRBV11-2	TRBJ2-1	ASSAQYGTSLDEQF
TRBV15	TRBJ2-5	ATSREWETQY
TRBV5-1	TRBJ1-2	ASSLSGQANYGYT
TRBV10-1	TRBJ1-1	ASSEDGRNFF
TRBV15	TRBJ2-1	ATSRGEGRGLSPRDEQF
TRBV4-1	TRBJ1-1	ASSPQGGLNDRNAF
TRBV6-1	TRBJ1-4	ASSGPTGGLTEKLF
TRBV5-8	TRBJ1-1	ASRPEAPRAF
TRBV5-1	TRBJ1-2	ASSSDRVGGYT
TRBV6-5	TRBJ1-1	ASEEGVNTEAF
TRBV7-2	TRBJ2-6	ASTVEVGGPLSGANVLT
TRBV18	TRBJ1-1	ASSGGIASNTEAF